Each of the 17 T cell receptor beta chains below was sequenced from the same sample in a study of blood T cell repertoires in COVID-19. The method was immunoSEQ multiplex PCR; TCRdb's version includes in-frame clones alone and lacks a portion of them. The repertoire consists of nearly 250,000 clones, with around 80% occurring once and the leading ten covering 1.5% to 2%. Sequencing used peripheral blood. These receptors originate from a woman over 75 with acute or convalescent COVID-19.

This clone was observed once. The J gene is TRBJ2-7, the V gene TRBV7-6; 7 bases line up with TRBD1. This CDR3 spans 13 amino acids. Looked up from germline, CDR1 is SGHVS and CDR2 is FNYEAQ. V shed 2 bases, J shed 2 bases, and the junction held 0 bases outside the gene matches. CDR3: CASSLQGAYEQYF. Written as DNA, the CDR3 is TGTGCCAGCAGCTTACAGGGGGCCTACGAGCAGTACTTC.

The chain has TRBV28 and TRBJ1-6; 8 positions match TRBD1. Trimming took 3 bases from V and 5 from J; bases not matched to a gene: 3. The CDR3 is made up of 15 amino acids. Germline CDR1 is MDHEN and CDR2 is SYDVKM. CDR3 in DNA: TGTGCCAGCAGTTTGGACAGGGCAAATAATTCACCCCTCCACTTT. Residues: CASSLDRANNSPLHF.

The chain links TRBV11-3 to TRBJ2-1; 8 bases match TRBD2. CDR3 length: 16 amino acids. J gave up 4 bases and V 2 bases, and 7 bases lay outside the gene matches. Germline V CDR1 and CDR2: SGHNT, YENEEA. The CDR3 region is CASSLSGTSGYNEQFF. CDR3 DNA sequence: TGTGCCAGCAGCTTAAGTGGAACTAGCGGTTACAATGAGCAGTTCTTC.

This clone came up a few times. The chain is built from TRBV6-2 or TRBV6-3 and TRBJ1-5; the D is unclear. V gave up 2 bases and J gave up 0 bases, with 17 bases separating them. CDR1 and CDR2 from the germline V gene are MNHEY and SVGEGT. This CDR3 comprises 18 residues. CDR3 sequence reads: CASSYPTGVGYSNQPQHF. Written as DNA, the CDR3 is TGTGCCAGCAGTTACCCCACCGGGGTTGGATATAGCAATCAGCCCCAGCATTTT.

The V and J genes are TRBV7-2 and TRBJ1-2; maybe TRBD1 (5 bases). The CDR3 contains 15 residues. V shed 4 bases and J shed 3 bases, with 15 bases lying between them. The V gene's germline CDR1 is SGHTA and CDR2 FQGNSA. CDR3 protein: CASSWGGGRDYGYTF. CDR3 DNA: TGTGCCAGCAGCTGGGGGGGAGGCAGGGACTATGGCTACACCTTC.

This clone was picked up one time. Different DNA sequences within this sample yield the same CDR3. J is TRBJ1-4 and V is TRBV5-1, with 7 positions matching TRBD1. The trim removed 7 bases at V and 3 bases at J, leaving 3 bases unmatched. CDR1 is SGHRS, CDR2 YFSETQ, per germline. There are 13 residues in the CDR3. CDR3 amino acids: CASSGTANEKLFF. CDR3 coding DNA: TGCGCCAGCTCCGGGACAGCTAATGAAAAACTGTTTTTT.

The chain links TRBV6-2 or TRBV6-3 to TRBJ2-3, with D perhaps matching TRBD2 (5 bases). CDR1 is MNHEY and CDR2 is SVGEGT in the germline V gene. The CDR3 spans 17 residues. The V end lost 2 bases, the J end lost 0 bases, and 15 bases lay between the germline ends. The CDR3 here is CASSYPEGAASTDTQYF. CDR3 sequence (DNA): TGTGCCAGCAGTTACCCTGAGGGAGCGGCCAGCACAGATACGCAGTATTTT.

J is TRBJ2-4 and V is TRBV4-2, with 9 nucleotides matching TRBD1. V shed 3 bases and J 3 bases; nucleotides not matched to a gene: 6. This CDR3 is built from 16 residues. Germline V gives CDR1 LGHNA, CDR2 YNFKEQ. The CDR3 is CASSQVVTGGKNIQYF. In nucleotides, the CDR3 is TGTGCCAGCAGCCAGGTGGTGACAGGGGGCAAAAACATTCAGTACTTC.

This chain connects TRBV7-2 to TRBJ1-5; 7 bases align to TRBD1. Germline lookup yields CDR1 SGHTA and CDR2 FQGNSA. Trimming took 0 bases from V and 2 from J; bases not matched to a gene: 4. There are 16 residues in the CDR3. The CDR3 DNA reads TGTGCCAGCAGCTTAGCGTCTGGACAGGGCAATCAGCCCCAGCATTTT. It encodes CASSLASGQGNQPQHF.

This clone showed up just a few times. The rearrangement joins TRBV6-2 or TRBV6-3 to TRBJ2-1; TRBD2 aligns across 15 bases. CDR3 size: 16 residues. Germline trimming cut 2 bases from V and 7 bases from J; bases unmatched to any gene: 3. Per the germline V gene, CDR1 is MNHEY and CDR2 is SVGEGT. CDR3 amino acids: CASSYPGLAGGNEQFF. The CDR3 region has the DNA TGTGCCAGCAGTTACCCCGGACTAGCGGGAGGGAATGAGCAGTTCTTC.

J is TRBJ2-1 and V is TRBV30; tentative D call: TRBD2 (6 bases). Germline assignment: CDR1 GTSNPN and CDR2 SVGIG (reference sequence). V lost 8 bases and J 6 bases, leaving 17 bases between the germline ends. The CDR3 has 13 amino acids. The CDR3 DNA reads as TGTGCCGGGGGGTCCGGGTTCTTCAATGAGCAGTTCTTC. It encodes CAGGSGFFNEQFF.

The V and J genes are TRBV2 and TRBJ2-3; 9 bases match TRBD2. There are 15 residues in the CDR3. Trimming cost V 8 bases and J 6 bases; bases outside gene matches: 12. Per the germline V gene, CDR1 is SNHLY and CDR2 is FYNNEI. This chain's CDR3 is CASAPGTSRLDTQYF. The CDR3, as DNA: TGTGCCAGCGCCCCCGGGACTAGCAGATTGGATACGCAGTATTTT.

V and J are TRBV7-2 and TRBJ2-2; no definite D call. The CDR3 length is 15 residues. The germline V and J ends were trimmed by 3 bases and 0 bases, with 8 bases remaining between them. Germline values: CDR1 SGHTA, CDR2 FQGNSA. Here the CDR3 DNA reads TGTGCCAGCAGCTTCAGTAACGCGAACACCGGGGAGCTGTTTTTT. Its translation is CASSFSNANTGELFF.

The DNA of the CDR3 is TGTGCCAGCAGCTTAGCGACCAGCGGGGGGGGCACCGGGGAGCTGTTTTTT. Amino acids: CASSLATSGGGTGELFF. The rearrangement uses TRBV7-3 and TRBJ2-2; 10 bases are shared with TRBD2. After removal of 2 bases from V and 4 bases from J, the junction contained 7 bases not matched to a gene. Germline V gene lookup returns CDR1 SGHTA and CDR2 FQGTGA. The CDR3 has 17 amino acids.

This clone was counted between two and nine times. The chain combines TRBV4-1 with TRBJ1-6; the D gene is possibly TRBD1 (6 bases). Trimming removed 4 bases at V and 7 bases at J, with 23 bases between. The CDR3 has 18 amino acids. CDR1 is MGHRA, CDR2 YSYEKL, per germline. Here the CDR3 DNA reads TGCGCCAGCAGCCTGGAAGGCGGGGGGGGCCCCCAAAATTCACCCCTCCACTTT. It translates to CASSLEGGGGPQNSPLHF.

The sample holds one count of this clone. In DNA, the CDR3 is TGTGCCAGCAGTTTCGGGGGCAATCAGCCCCAGCATTTT. Its protein product is CASSFGGNQPQHF. The rearrangement links TRBV6-5 to TRBJ1-5, with unresolved D. The CDR3 is made up of 13 amino acids. Germline CDR1 and CDR2: MNHEY and SVGAGI. V was pared by 4 bases and J by 2 bases, with 6 bases between.

The V call is TRBV9, the J call TRBJ2-3; 9 nucleotides line up with TRBD1. The CDR3 has 16 residues. V dropped 4 bases and J dropped 4; count of bases not matched to a gene: 10. CDR1 is SGDLS, CDR2 YYNGEE, per germline. CDR3 amino acids: CASSNLGQGGSDTQYF. The CDR3 DNA follows: TGTGCCAGCAGCAACCTGGGACAGGGAGGTTCAGATACGCAGTATTTT.